The 25 T cell receptor beta chains listed next were all sequenced from one sample in a study of T cell responses to AZD1222 COVID-19 vaccine. The table came from immunoSEQ multiplex PCR; TCRdb's copy has only in-frame clones and leaves some out. The table has 80,000 to 90,000 clones, about nine tenths seen once. The sequenced sample was peripheral blood, obtained on day 0 of AZD1222 vaccination. The receptor source for this set is an adult in good health.

The V and J genes are TRBV12-3 or TRBV12-4 and TRBJ1-2; D is uncertain. This CDR3 spans 13 amino acids. V was clipped by 3 bases and J by 0 bases, with 5 bases between them. The CDR3 here is CASSLASNYGYTF. The DNA for the CDR3 is TGTGCCAGCAGTTTGGCGTCTAACTATGGCTACACCTTC.

This chain joins TRBV19 and TRBJ2-3; 8 positions match TRBD2. The length of the CDR3 is 13 residues. CDR1 is LNHDA, CDR2 SQIVND, per germline (reference sequence). J gave up 8 bases and V 10 bases, and 11 bases lay outside the gene matches. The CDR3 region is CATLSGVPGTQYF. The CDR3 DNA sequence: TGTGCCACCCTTAGCGGGGTCCCCGGTACGCAGTATTTT. Full variable domain (outside the CDR3, taken from reference TRBV19 and TRBJ2-3): DGGITQSPKYLFRKEGQNVTLSCEQNLNHDAMYWYRQDPGQGLRLIYYSQIVNDFQKGDIAEGYSVSREKKESFPLTVTSAQKNPTAFYLCATLSGVPGTQYFGPGTRLTVL.

The rearrangement uses TRBV6-1 and TRBJ1-5; 9 positions match TRBD1. The CDR3 runs 14 residues. Germline CDR1 and CDR2: MNHNS and SASEGT. The junction had 3 bases not matched to a gene; V was cut back by 3 bases and J by 6 bases. DNA of the CDR3: TGTGCCAGCAGTGAGGGACAGGGTGGTCAGCCCCAGCATTTT. Protein sequence: CASSEGQGGQPQHF.

The genes are TRBV15 and TRBJ1-3; weak D call: TRBD1 (6 bases). This CDR3 contains 18 residues. Germline assignment: CDR1 LNHNV and CDR2 YYDKDF (reference sequence). V was clipped by 0 bases and J by 0 bases, with 15 bases between them. The CDR3 DNA sequence: TGTGCCACCAGCAGAGATCTATTAACAGGGAGCTCTGGAAACACCATATATTTT. Amino acids: CATSRDLLTGSSGNTIYF.

A single count supports this clone. The CDR3 here is CAWSSGTTNYGYTF. The CDR3 bases are TGTGCCTGGAGTTCAGGAACCACTAACTATGGCTACACCTTC. This chain links TRBV30 with TRBJ1-2, with D unresolved. The CDR3 spans 14 residues. V was pared by 2 bases and J by 0 bases, with 10 bases between. Germline assignment: CDR1 GTSNPN and CDR2 SVGIG (reference sequence). The whole variable domain, filled in from reference TRBV30 and TRBJ1-2, reads SQTIHQWPATLVQPVGSPLSLECTVEGTSNPNLYWYRQAAGRGLQLLFYSVGIGQISSEVPQNLSASRPQDRQFILSSKKLLLSDSGFYLCAWSSGTTNYGYTFGSGTRLTVV.

The CDR3 DNA reads TGTGCCACCAGCAACGAGGGATACGAGCAGTACTTC. Translating gives CATSNEGYEQYF. The rearrangement joins TRBV15 to TRBJ2-7, with a weak D call TRBD2 (5 bases). V was cut by 4 bases and J by 4 bases, with 8 bases left in between. This CDR3 region has 12 residues. CDR1 and CDR2 (germline): LNHNV, YYDKDF (reference sequence).

The genes are TRBV7-2 and TRBJ2-2; D is unclear. V lost 1 base, J lost 4 bases, and 10 bases lay in between. Per the germline V gene, CDR1 is SGHTA and CDR2 is FQGNSA. The CDR3 totals 15 residues. The CDR3 spells CASSLDYPATGELFF. The CDR3 nucleotides read TGTGCCAGCAGCTTAGACTACCCCGCCACCGGGGAGCTGTTTTTT.

The chain uses TRBV18 and TRBJ2-3, with D perhaps TRBD2 (5 bases). Looked up from germline, CDR1 is KGHSH and CDR2 is LQKENI. Trimming removed 0 bases at V and 1 base at J, with 8 bases between. This CDR3 spans 15 amino acids. CDR3: CASSPPFSGTDTQYF. The CDR3 region has the DNA TGTGCCAGCTCACCACCTTTTAGCGGCACAGATACGCAGTATTTT.

J is TRBJ2-3 and V is TRBV6-1; TRBD1 or TRBD2 may be the D gene (5 bases each). CDR1 is MNHNS and CDR2 is SASEGT in the germline V gene. Trimming removed 4 bases from V and 4 bases from J, with 18 bases in between. CDR3 length: 16 amino acids. Here the CDR3 DNA reads TGTGCCAGCAGTGGATACGGGGCGGCCCGCCCAGATACGCAGTATTTT. Translation: CASSGYGAARPDTQYF.

The chain is built from TRBV12-3 or TRBV12-4 and TRBJ1-6, with D perhaps matching TRBD1 (5 bases). The CDR3 is 13 residues long. Trimming removed 6 bases at V and 10 bases at J, with 13 bases between. The CDR3 sequence: CASSGHEVSPLHF. The CDR3 DNA reads as TGTGCCAGCAGCGGACATGAGGTCTCACCCCTCCACTTT.

The chain couples TRBV12-5 to TRBJ1-1, with 7 bases fitting TRBD1. Germline V lookup: CDR1 LGHNT, CDR2 FRNRAP. The CDR3 runs 13 residues. V dropped 1 base and J dropped 5; count of bases not matched to a gene: 1. CDR3 sequence: CASGLGQGTEAFF. The DNA for the CDR3 is TGTGCTAGTGGTTTGGGACAGGGTACTGAAGCTTTCTTT.

This chain links TRBV5-1 with TRBJ1-2; D remains ambiguous. Germline CDR1 SGHRS, CDR2 YFSETQ. Trimming pared 4 bases from V and 3 bases from J, leaving 7 bases between. The CDR3 covers 12 residues. CDR3 region: CASSQRDYGYTF. The CDR3 bases are TGCGCCAGCAGCCAGAGGGACTATGGCTACACCTTC.

This chain links TRBV27 with TRBJ1-1; 7 bases fit TRBD1. After removal of 3 bases from V and 1 base from J, the junction contained 8 bases not matched to a gene. The CDR3 length is 16 residues. Germline CDR1 MNHEY, CDR2 SMNVEV (reference sequence). The CDR3 DNA reads TGTGCCAGCAGTTTCCGGCGAGGGGGCGGGAACACTGAAGCTTTCTTT. This encodes CASSFRRGGGNTEAFF.

CDR3 nucleotide sequence: TGTGCCAGCAGTGATAGGGAGGGCACTGAAGCTTTCTTT. The encoded protein is CASSDREGTEAFF. The J gene is TRBJ1-1, the V gene TRBV6-1, with D hard to call. Trimming removed 3 bases at V and 4 bases at J, with 9 bases between. This CDR3 has 13 amino acids. Germline CDR1 and CDR2: MNHNS and SASEGT.

The J gene is TRBJ1-2, the V gene TRBV25-1; tentatively, D is TRBD1 (6 bases). CDR1 and CDR2 (germline): MGHDK, SYGVNS. This CDR3 has 14 amino acids. V was shortened by 4 bases and J by 2 bases, with 11 bases between the two germline ends. The CDR3 spells CASSGPGQNYGYTF. In DNA form, the CDR3 reads TGTGCCAGCAGTGGGCCCGGACAGAACTATGGCTACACCTTC.

The CDR3 nucleotides are TGTGCCAGAGTACTGGGACTAGCGGGCGGTAATGAGCAGTTCTTC. It encodes CARVLGLAGGNEQFF. The chain uses TRBV5-3 and TRBJ2-1; 12 bases map to TRBD2. TRBV5-3 is sorted into the ORF group, with uncertain function. V shed 7 bases, J shed 7 bases, and the junction held 9 bases outside the gene matches. CDR3 length equals 15 residues.

This chain joins TRBV6-6 and TRBJ1-2; a weak D match, TRBD1 (5 bases). Looked up from germline, CDR1 is MNHNY and CDR2 is SVGAGI (reference sequence). Trimming removed 7 bases from V and 4 bases from J, with 19 bases in between. The CDR3 has 15 residues. CDR3 DNA: TGTGCCAGCACCTTACCGGGGCCAGAGCTCTATGGCTACACCTTC. Translation gives CASTLPGPELYGYTF.

The rearrangement links TRBV27 to TRBJ1-5; 7 nucleotides agree with TRBD1. Losses at the gene ends were 1 base for V and 2 bases for J; bases not matched to a gene: 11. Germline loops: CDR1 MNHEY, CDR2 SMNVEV (reference sequence). The CDR3 is made up of 18 amino acids. In DNA, the CDR3 is TGTGCCAGCAGTTTATACGGGCAACAGGGGACGGGCAATCAGCCCCAGCATTTT. Its translation: CASSLYGQQGTGNQPQHF.

The CDR3 is CASSYSGGYTGELFF. Written as DNA, the CDR3 is TGTGCCAGCAGTTACTCCGGCGGATACACCGGGGAGCTGTTTTTT. The rearrangement uses TRBV6-5 and TRBJ2-2; D uncertain. V was pared by 0 bases and J by 3 bases, with 8 bases between. The CDR3 extends over 15 amino acids. Germline loops: CDR1 MNHEY, CDR2 SVGAGI.

The J gene is TRBJ1-5, the V gene TRBV12-3 or TRBV12-4; D gene ambiguous. V dropped 8 bases and J dropped 0 bases, with 5 bases sitting between them. The CDR3 has 12 residues. CDR3 amino acids: CASQISNQPQHF. CDR3 sequence (DNA): TGTGCCAGCCAGATTAGCAATCAGCCCCAGCATTTT.

As to this clone: This sample includes further DNA sequences coding for the same CDR3. The genes are TRBV18 and TRBJ2-5, with a possible D match to TRBD2 (5 bases). CDR1 KGHSH and CDR2 LQKENI come from the germline V gene. This CDR3 is built from 14 residues. Trimming took off 4 bases at V and 4 bases at J, with 13 bases between the two ends. CDR3 coding DNA: TGTGCCAGCTCACTTGCGGGCCGGGGAGAGACCCAGTACTTC. Translation: CASSLAGRGETQYF.

This chain uses TRBV5-4 with TRBJ2-1; D call uncertain. The germline gives CDR1 SGHNT, CDR2 YYREEE (reference sequence). This CDR3 is 13 amino acids long. Trimming removed 0 bases from V and 9 bases from J, with 10 bases in between. The CDR3 reads CASSLDWVAEQFF. The CDR3 DNA follows: TGTGCCAGCAGCTTGGACTGGGTGGCTGAGCAGTTCTTC.

The chain carries TRBV2 and TRBJ2-1; D is perhaps TRBD2 (6 bases). The V gene lost 7 bases and the J gene lost 2 bases, with 12 bases spanning the gap. The CDR3 runs to 14 residues. Looked up from germline, CDR1 is SNHLY and CDR2 is FYNNEI. In DNA, the CDR3 is TGTGCCAGCAAATGGCGGGACCCCTACAATGAGCAGTTCTTC. Translation gives CASKWRDPYNEQFF.

The chain recombines TRBV6-1 with TRBJ2-4, with D uncertain. V gave up 3 bases and J gave up 0 bases, with 9 bases separating them. Germline values: CDR1 MNHNS, CDR2 SASEGT. The CDR3 consists of 15 residues. The CDR3 region is CASSEHGLAKNIQYF. The CDR3 coding sequence is TGTGCCAGCAGTGAGCACGGCTTAGCCAAAAACATTCAGTACTTC.

The CDR3 reads CASSYRGEQYF. The CDR3 DNA reads as TGTGCCAGCAGTTACAGAGGCGAGCAGTACTTC. The chain is built from TRBV6-2 or TRBV6-3 and TRBJ2-7; D not resolved. Germline loops: CDR1 MNHEY, CDR2 SVGEGT. Between the trimmed V and J ends, which lost 2 bases and 6 bases, there was a span of 5 bases. The CDR3 length is 11 residues.